One and the same sample provided the 17 T cell receptor beta chains below, sequenced in a study of blood T cell repertoires in COVID-19. TCRdb's copy holds only in-frame clones and misses some; the assay was immunoSEQ multiplex PCR. The sample shows about 270,000 clones, around four fifths of them seen only once. The sequencing input was peripheral blood. These receptors were collected from a woman between 45 and 65 years old who had recovered from COVID-19.

This clone was observed a handful of times. The chain joins TRBV27 to TRBJ1-1, with D hard to call. The CDR3 has 14 amino acids. V dropped 3 bases and J dropped 0 bases, with 8 bases sitting between them. Germline-derived CDR1 and CDR2 are MNHEY and SMNVEV (reference sequence). CDR3 sequence: CASSLSRMNTEAFF. DNA of the CDR3: TGTGCCAGCAGTTTGTCCAGGATGAACACTGAAGCTTTCTTT.

The chain is built from TRBV11-2 and TRBJ2-7, with a tentative D call TRBD1 (5 bases). This CDR3 is 14 amino acids long. V lost 2 bases and J lost 0, with 8 bases in between. CDR1 and CDR2 (germline): SGHAT, FQNNGV. For the CDR3, the DNA is TGTGCCAGCAGCTTAATGGGGCTCTCCTACGAGCAGTACTTC. Translated, it gives CASSLMGLSYEQYF. Based on the CDR3 plus reference TRBV11-2 and TRBJ2-7, the full variable domain is EAGVAQSPRYKIIEKRQSVAFWCNPISGHATLYWYQQILGQGPKLLIQFQNNGVVDDSQLPKDRFSAERLKGVDSTLKIQPAKLEDSAVYLCASSLMGLSYEQYFGPGTRLTVT.

The chain has TRBV10-3 and TRBJ2-7, with 10 bases fitting TRBD1. This CDR3 has 13 residues. Germline values: CDR1 ENHRY, CDR2 SYGVKD. The junction had 9 bases not matched to a gene; V was cut back by 10 bases and J by 6 bases. This CDR3 reads CATGDRGSGEQYF. The CDR3 nucleotides are TGTGCCACCGGGGACAGGGGATCTGGCGAGCAGTACTTC.

The chain has TRBV29-1 and TRBJ1-2; D may be TRBD1 (5 bases). The CDR3 spans 13 residues. Trimming pared 4 bases from V and 2 bases from J, leaving 11 bases between. Germline values: CDR1 SQVTM, CDR2 ANQGSEA. This CDR3 reads CSVGGLSNYGYTF. CDR3 DNA sequence: TGCAGCGTTGGGGGACTCTCGAACTATGGCTACACCTTC.

The chain recombines TRBV4-3 with TRBJ2-2; 16 bases map to TRBD2. The CDR3 is made up of 20 amino acids. Germline values: CDR1 LGHNA, CDR2 YSLEER. V gave up 0 bases and J gave up 4 bases; unmatched junction bases: 8. CDR3 sequence (DNA): TGCGCCAGCAGCCAAGAAGTGGGGACTAGCGGGAGGGCCGTCACCGGGGAGCTGTTTTTT. It encodes CASSQEVGTSGRAVTGELFF.

This chain uses TRBV27 with TRBJ2-7, with 10 nucleotides matching TRBD2. The CDR3 has 17 amino acids. CDR1 is MNHEY, CDR2 SMNVEV, per germline (reference sequence). The V and J ends lost 2 bases and 2 bases, in that order; junction bases with no gene match: 9. DNA of the CDR3: TGTGCCAGCAGTTTAGTCCCCGGCACTAGCGGGACCTACGAGCAGTACTTC. It translates to CASSLVPGTSGTYEQYF.

The chain combines TRBV4-3 with TRBJ1-4, with 11 bases matching TRBD1. This CDR3 has 15 residues. Germline CDR1 is LGHNA and CDR2 is YSLEER. V lost 1 base and J lost 7; bases outside the gene matches: 2. CDR3 residues: CASSQAGTGGEKLFF. The CDR3 DNA reads TGCGCCAGCAGCCAAGCCGGGACAGGGGGTGAAAAACTGTTTTTT.

This clone showed up just a few times. The J gene is TRBJ2-7, the V gene TRBV4-3; 7 bases fit TRBD1. J lost 1 base, V lost 1 base, and 4 bases had no gene match. The CDR3 totals 15 residues. Germline-derived CDR1 and CDR2 are LGHNA and YSLEER. CDR3: CASSQAPGQSYEQYF. The CDR3 DNA sequence: TGCGCCAGCAGCCAAGCGCCGGGACAGTCCTACGAGCAGTACTTC.

This clone was counted a single time. The genes are TRBV7-2 and TRBJ2-3; the match to TRBD2 covers 7 bases. CDR1 SGHTA and CDR2 FQGNSA come from the germline V gene. The CDR3 sequence is 16 residues long. Trimming took 1 base from V and 2 from J; bases not matched to a gene: 6. CDR3 bases: TGTGCCAGCAGCTTAGTAGCGGGTCGGCCCACAGATACGCAGTATTTT. This encodes CASSLVAGRPTDTQYF.

This chain connects TRBV30 to TRBJ2-2, with 8 positions matching TRBD2. The CDR3 is made up of 16 amino acids. The V gene's germline CDR1 is GTSNPN and CDR2 SVGIG (reference sequence). V lost 1 base and J lost 6; bases outside the gene matches: 10. In DNA form, the CDR3 reads TGTGCCTGGAGTGGGCTGGGACTAGTCTTGCCCGGGGAGCTGTTTTTT. Translation: CAWSGLGLVLPGELFF.

The V call is TRBV19, the J call TRBJ2-1; TRBD1 matches 10 bases. J gave up 4 bases and V 5 bases, and 17 bases lay outside the gene matches. This CDR3 region has 19 residues. CDR1 and CDR2 from the germline V gene are LNHDA and SQIVND (reference sequence). This chain's CDR3 is CASSGPGQGVGGAYNEQFF. DNA for the CDR3: TGTGCCAGTAGTGGTCCCGGACAGGGGGTAGGTGGGGCTTACAATGAGCAGTTCTTC.

This clone was seen once. The chain joins TRBV18 to TRBJ2-2, with a possible D match to TRBD2 (6 bases). Germline V gene data show CDR1 as KGHSH and CDR2 as LQKENI. This CDR3 has 16 residues. Trimming shortened V by 9 bases and J by 6 bases, and 23 bases separated the two germline ends. DNA of the CDR3: TGTGCCAGTAGGGCCTCGGGGACTTCGATGGCCGGGGAGCTGTTTTTT. It specifies CASRASGTSMAGELFF.

This chain joins TRBV9 and TRBJ2-7; 9 nucleotides line up with TRBD1. V lost 2 bases and J lost 5; bases outside the gene matches: 8. The CDR3 extends over 15 amino acids. The germline V gene encodes CDR1 SGDLS and CDR2 YYNGEE. The CDR3 region is CASSVGTGLIHEQYF. As DNA, the CDR3 is TGTGCCAGCAGCGTCGGGACAGGGTTAATCCACGAGCAGTACTTC.

The rearrangement joins TRBV19 to TRBJ1-5; perhaps TRBD1 as D (5 bases). The V gene's germline CDR1 is LNHDA and CDR2 SQIVND (reference sequence). The CDR3 contains 15 residues. V lost 7 bases and J lost 0, with 13 bases in between. DNA for the CDR3: TGTGCCAGTACTATTCAGGGTGATAGCAATCAGCCCCAGCATTTT. This codes for CASTIQGDSNQPQHF.

The V call is TRBV7-7, the J call TRBJ2-5, with D maybe TRBD1 (6 bases). The V end lost 8 bases, the J end lost 2 bases, and 6 bases lay between the germline ends. Per germline, CDR1 SSHAT and CDR2 FNYEAQ (reference sequence). This CDR3 region has 11 residues. The CDR3 nucleotides read TGTGCCAGCGGACAGCAAGAGACCCAGTACTTC. Its translation is CASGQQETQYF.

The chain links TRBV5-5 to TRBJ2-7, with 9 bases identical to TRBD1. CDR1 and CDR2 (germline): SGHKS, YYEKEE (reference sequence). This CDR3 contains 14 residues. V trimming: 4 bases; J trimming: 4 bases; junction bases outside the gene matches: 6. DNA of the CDR3: TGTGCCAGCAGCAACCCGACAGGGGGTTACGAGCAGTACTTC. Translation gives CASSNPTGGYEQYF.

This chain uses TRBV6-2 or TRBV6-3 with TRBJ1-6; D uncertain. Trimming cost V 3 bases and J 9 bases, with 15 bases left between them. This CDR3 has 15 residues. Germline values: CDR1 MNHEY, CDR2 SVGEGT. CDR3 protein: CASSYDLGLSSPLHF. The DNA for the CDR3 is TGTGCCAGCAGTTATGATCTAGGATTGAGTTCACCCCTCCACTTT.